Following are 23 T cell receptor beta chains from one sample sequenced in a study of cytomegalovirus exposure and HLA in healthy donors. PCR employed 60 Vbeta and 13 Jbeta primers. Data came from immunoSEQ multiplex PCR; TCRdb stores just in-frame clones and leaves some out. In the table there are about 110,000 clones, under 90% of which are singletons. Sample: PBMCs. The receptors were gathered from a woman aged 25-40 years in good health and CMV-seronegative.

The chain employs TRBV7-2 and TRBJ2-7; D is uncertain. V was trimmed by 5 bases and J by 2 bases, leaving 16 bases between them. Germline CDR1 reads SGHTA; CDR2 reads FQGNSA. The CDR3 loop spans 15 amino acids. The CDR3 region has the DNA TGTGCCAGCAGCCTCGGATCAGGAATTGCCTACGAGCAGTACTTC. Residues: CASSLGSGIAYEQYF.

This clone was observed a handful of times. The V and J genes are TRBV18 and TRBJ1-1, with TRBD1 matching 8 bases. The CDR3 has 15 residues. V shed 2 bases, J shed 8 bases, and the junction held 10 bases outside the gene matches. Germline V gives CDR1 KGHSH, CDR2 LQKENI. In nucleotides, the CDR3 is TGTGCCAGCTCACCAACGGACAGGGAGACATCAGAAGCTTTCTTT. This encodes CASSPTDRETSEAFF.

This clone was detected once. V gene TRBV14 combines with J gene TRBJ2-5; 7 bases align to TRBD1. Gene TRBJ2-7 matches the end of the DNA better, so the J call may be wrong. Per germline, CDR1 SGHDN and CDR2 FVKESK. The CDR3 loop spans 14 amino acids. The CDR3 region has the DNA TGTGCCAGCAGCCAGGCGACAGGGAGCTACGAGCAGTACTTC. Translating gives CASSQATGSYEQYF.

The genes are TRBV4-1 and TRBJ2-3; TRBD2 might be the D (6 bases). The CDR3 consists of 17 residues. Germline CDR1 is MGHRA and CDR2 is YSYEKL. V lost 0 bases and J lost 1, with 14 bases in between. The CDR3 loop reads CASSQDTPGRGTDTQYF. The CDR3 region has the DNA TGCGCCAGCAGCCAAGATACCCCCGGGAGAGGCACAGATACGCAGTATTTT.

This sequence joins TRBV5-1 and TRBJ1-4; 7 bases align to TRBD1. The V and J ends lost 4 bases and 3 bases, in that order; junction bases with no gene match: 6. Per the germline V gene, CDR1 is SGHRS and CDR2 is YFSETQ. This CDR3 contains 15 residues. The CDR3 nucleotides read TGCGCCAGCAGCACCACGGGACAGCCTAATGAAAAACTGTTTTTT. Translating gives CASSTTGQPNEKLFF. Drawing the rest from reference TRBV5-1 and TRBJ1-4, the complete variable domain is KAGVTQTPRYLIKTRGQQVTLSCSPISGHRSVSWYQQTPGQGLQFLFEYFSETQRNKGNFPGRFSGRQFSNSRSEMNVSTLELGDSALYLCASSTTGQPNEKLFFGSGTQLSVL.

The CDR3 sequence is CASSRLAVRDEQYF. CDR3 nucleotide sequence: TGTGCCAGCAGCAGGCTAGCGGTACGGGACGAGCAGTACTTC. The chain employs TRBV5-6 and TRBJ2-7, with 7 bases fitting TRBD2. The CDR3 is 14 residues long. Germline CDR1 SGHDT, CDR2 YYEEEE. With V trimmed by 4 bases and J by 5 bases, 9 bases remained unmatched.

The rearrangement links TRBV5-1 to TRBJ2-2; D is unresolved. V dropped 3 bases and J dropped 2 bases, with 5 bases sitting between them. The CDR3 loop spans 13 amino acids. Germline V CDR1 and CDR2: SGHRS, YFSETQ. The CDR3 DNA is TGCGCCAGCAGCTGGCTTAACACCGGGGAGCTGTTTTTT. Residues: CASSWLNTGELFF.

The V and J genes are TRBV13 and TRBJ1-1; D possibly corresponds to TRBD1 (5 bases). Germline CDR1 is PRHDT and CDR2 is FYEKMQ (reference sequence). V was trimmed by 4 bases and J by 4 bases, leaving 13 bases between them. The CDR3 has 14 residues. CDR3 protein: CASSWTLGTTEAFF. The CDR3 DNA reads TGTGCCAGCAGCTGGACACTGGGAACCACTGAAGCTTTCTTT.

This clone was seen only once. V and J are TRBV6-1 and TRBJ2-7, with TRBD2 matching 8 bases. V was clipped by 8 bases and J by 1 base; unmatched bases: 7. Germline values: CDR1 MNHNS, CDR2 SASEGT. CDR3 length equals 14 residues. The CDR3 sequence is CASARAGESYEQYF. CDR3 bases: TGTGCCAGCGCCCGAGCGGGAGAGTCCTACGAGCAGTACTTC.

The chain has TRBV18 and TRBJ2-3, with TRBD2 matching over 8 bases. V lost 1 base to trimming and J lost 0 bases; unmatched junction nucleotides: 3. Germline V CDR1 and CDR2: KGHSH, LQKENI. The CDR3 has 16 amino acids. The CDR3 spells CASSPRVAGSTDTQYF. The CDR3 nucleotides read TGTGCCAGCTCACCACGGGTAGCGGGGAGCACAGATACGCAGTATTTT. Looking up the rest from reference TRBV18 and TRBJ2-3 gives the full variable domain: NAGVMQNPRHLVRRRGQEARLRCSPMKGHSHVYWYRQLPEEGLKFMVYLQKENIIDESGMPKERFSAEFPKEGPSILRIQQVVRGDSAAYFCASSPRVAGSTDTQYFGPGTRLTVL.

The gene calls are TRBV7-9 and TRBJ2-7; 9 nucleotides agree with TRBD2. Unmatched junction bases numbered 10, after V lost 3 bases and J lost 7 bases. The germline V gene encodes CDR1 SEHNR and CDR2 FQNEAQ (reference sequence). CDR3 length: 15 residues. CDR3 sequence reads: CASSLFLAGYGEQYF. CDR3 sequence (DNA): TGTGCCAGCAGCTTGTTCCTAGCGGGGTACGGGGAGCAGTACTTC.

CDR3 bases: TGTGCCAGGACAACCCCGAGGGAATGTAATGAGCAGTTCTTC. Protein product: CARTTPRECNEQFF. The rearrangement joins TRBV27 to TRBJ2-1; a weak D match, TRBD2 (5 bases). The V end was cut by 9 bases, the J end by 7 bases, with 19 bases between. Germline CDR1 reads MNHEY; CDR2 reads SMNVEV (reference sequence). This CDR3 region has 14 residues.

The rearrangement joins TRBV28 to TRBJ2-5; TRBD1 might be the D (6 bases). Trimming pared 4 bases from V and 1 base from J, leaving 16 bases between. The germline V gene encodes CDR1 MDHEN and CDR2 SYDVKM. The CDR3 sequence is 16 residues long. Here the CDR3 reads CASSSLGQPVQETQYF. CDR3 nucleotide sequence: TGTGCCAGCAGTTCCCTAGGACAGCCAGTCCAAGAGACCCAGTACTTC.

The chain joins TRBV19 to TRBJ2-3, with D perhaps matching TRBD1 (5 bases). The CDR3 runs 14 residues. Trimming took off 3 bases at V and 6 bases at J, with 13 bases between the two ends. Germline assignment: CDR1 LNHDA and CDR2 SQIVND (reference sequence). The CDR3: CASSISPQGDTQYF. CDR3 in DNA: TGTGCCAGTAGTATCTCCCCCCAGGGTGATACGCAGTATTTT.

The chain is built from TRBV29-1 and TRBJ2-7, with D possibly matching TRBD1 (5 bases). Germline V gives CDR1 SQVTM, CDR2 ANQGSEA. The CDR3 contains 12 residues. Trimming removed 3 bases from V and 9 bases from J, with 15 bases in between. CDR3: CSVDDSGMGQYF. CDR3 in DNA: TGCAGCGTTGACGACAGTGGCATGGGGCAGTACTTC.

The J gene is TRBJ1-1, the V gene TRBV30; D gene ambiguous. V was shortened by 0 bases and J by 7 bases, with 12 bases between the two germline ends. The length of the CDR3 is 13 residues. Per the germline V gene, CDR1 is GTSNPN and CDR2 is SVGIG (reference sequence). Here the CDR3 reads CAWSVRQVDEAFF. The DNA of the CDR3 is TGTGCCTGGAGTGTACGTCAGGTCGATGAAGCTTTCTTT.

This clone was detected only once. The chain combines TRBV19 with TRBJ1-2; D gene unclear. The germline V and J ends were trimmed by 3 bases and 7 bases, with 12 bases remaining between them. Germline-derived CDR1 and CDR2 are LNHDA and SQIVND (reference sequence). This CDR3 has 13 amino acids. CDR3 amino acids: CASSMQALRGYTF. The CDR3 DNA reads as TGTGCCAGTAGTATGCAGGCACTCCGTGGCTACACCTTC.

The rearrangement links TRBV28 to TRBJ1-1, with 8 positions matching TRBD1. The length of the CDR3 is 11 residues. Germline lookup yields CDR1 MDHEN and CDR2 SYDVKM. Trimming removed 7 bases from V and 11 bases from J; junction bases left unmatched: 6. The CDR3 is CASNGQGMAFF. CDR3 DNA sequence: TGTGCCAGCAACGGACAGGGTATGGCTTTCTTT.

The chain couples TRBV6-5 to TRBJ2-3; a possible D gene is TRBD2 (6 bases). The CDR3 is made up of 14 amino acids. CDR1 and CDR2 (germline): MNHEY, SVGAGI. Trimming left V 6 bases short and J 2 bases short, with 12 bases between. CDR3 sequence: CASSPGLFTDTQYF. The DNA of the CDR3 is TGTGCCAGCAGCCCCGGACTATTCACAGATACGCAGTATTTT.

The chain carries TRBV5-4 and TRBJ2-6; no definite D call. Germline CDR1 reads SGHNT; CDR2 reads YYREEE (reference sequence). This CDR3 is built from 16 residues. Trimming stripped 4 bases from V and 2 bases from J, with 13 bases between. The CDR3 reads CASSPPERPGANVLTF. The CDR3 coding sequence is TGTGCCAGCAGCCCTCCTGAGCGACCTGGGGCCAACGTCCTGACTTTC.

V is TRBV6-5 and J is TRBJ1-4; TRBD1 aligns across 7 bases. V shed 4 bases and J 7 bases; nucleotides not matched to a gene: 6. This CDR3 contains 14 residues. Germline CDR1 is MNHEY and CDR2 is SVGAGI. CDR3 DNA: TGTGCCAGCAGTTGGAGGAGGGGGCTTGAAAAACTGTTTTTT. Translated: CASSWRRGLEKLFF.

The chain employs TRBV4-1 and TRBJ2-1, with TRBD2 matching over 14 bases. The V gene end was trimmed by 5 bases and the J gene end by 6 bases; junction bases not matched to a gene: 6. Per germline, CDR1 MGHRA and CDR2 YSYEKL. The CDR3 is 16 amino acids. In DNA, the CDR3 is TGCGCCAGCAGCAAGGGACTAGCGGGAGTTGCCAATGAGCAGTTCTTC. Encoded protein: CASSKGLAGVANEQFF.

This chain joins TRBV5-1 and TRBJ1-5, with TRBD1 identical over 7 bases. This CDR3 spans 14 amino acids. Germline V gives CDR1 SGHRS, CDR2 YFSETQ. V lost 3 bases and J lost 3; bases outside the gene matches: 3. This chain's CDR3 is CASSYGTDNQPQHF. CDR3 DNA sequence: TGCGCCAGCAGCTATGGGACAGACAATCAGCCCCAGCATTTT.